Below, 18 T cell receptor beta chains from the same sample are listed, as sequenced in a study of shared clonotypes between healthy human individuals. The method was immunoSEQ multiplex PCR; TCRdb's version includes in-frame clones alone and lacks a portion of them. The table has a few million clones, approximately 93% seen once. The material sequenced was naive CD4+ T cells from PBMCs. Subset defined: CD45RA+ positively selected. The receptor source for this set is a man younger than 30 in good health. Some clones in this sample may be carry-over from other donors' samples.

This clone came up once. The rearrangement uses TRBV27 and TRBJ2-2; 10 bases are shared with TRBD1. The CDR3 has 17 residues. J lost 0 bases, V lost 7 bases, and 8 bases had no gene match. Germline CDR1 is MNHEY and CDR2 is SMNVEV (reference sequence). Here the CDR3 DNA reads TGTGCCAGCACCGACAGGGGGCGGCGGTCGAACACCGGGGAGCTGTTTTTT. This translates into CASTDRGRRSNTGELFF.

This clone occurred a few times. This chain uses TRBV6-5 with TRBJ1-1; 7 bases line up with TRBD1. Looked up from germline, CDR1 is MNHEY and CDR2 is SVGAGI. The V and J ends lost 5 bases and 3 bases, in that order; junction bases with no gene match: 6. This CDR3 comprises 14 residues. CDR3 region: CASSPQGKDTEAFF. The CDR3 bases are TGTGCCAGCAGTCCACAGGGGAAGGACACTGAAGCTTTCTTT.

The rearrangement uses TRBV7-9 and TRBJ2-2; tentatively, D is TRBD1 (5 bases). V lost 4 bases and J 2 bases, leaving 14 bases between the germline ends. This CDR3 region has 16 residues. The germline V gene encodes CDR1 SEHNR and CDR2 FQNEAQ (reference sequence). In DNA, the CDR3 is TGTGCCAGCAGCTCCCGGCCGACAGCAAACACCGGGGAGCTGTTTTTT. It translates to CASSSRPTANTGELFF.

This chain joins TRBV28 and TRBJ1-1; tentative D call: TRBD1 (6 bases). In germline, CDR1 is MDHEN, CDR2 SYDVKM. Trimming shortened V by 3 bases and J by 10 bases, and 18 bases separated the two germline ends. The CDR3 runs to 14 residues. The CDR3 sequence is CASSFPGGLYLAFF. CDR3 DNA: TGTGCCAGCAGTTTCCCGGGGGGGCTTTATTTAGCTTTCTTT.

Turning to this clone: Other DNA sequences from this sample encode an identical CDR3 as well. The chain carries TRBV5-4 and TRBJ2-1; no clear D. Per the germline V gene, CDR1 is SGHNT and CDR2 is YYREEE (reference sequence). Deletions cut 0 bases from V and 0 bases from J, with 10 bases between. The length of the CDR3 is 16 residues. The CDR3 region is CASSLGGPSSYNEQFF. The DNA of the CDR3 is TGTGCCAGCAGCTTGGGGGGTCCTAGCTCCTACAATGAGCAGTTCTTC.

The rearrangement links TRBV19 to TRBJ2-7, with D unclear. V dropped 4 bases and J dropped 2 bases, with 15 bases sitting between them. Germline V gene sequence: CDR1 LNHDA, CDR2 SQIVND (reference sequence). CDR3 length equals 15 residues. CDR3 coding DNA: TGTGCCAGTAGTACCCATCCCCCGGGTCCCTACGAGCAGTACTTC. Encoded protein: CASSTHPPGPYEQYF.

This rearrangement joins TRBV28 to TRBJ1-5, with a tentative D call TRBD1 (5 bases). The V gene's germline CDR1 is MDHEN and CDR2 SYDVKM. The length of the CDR3 is 15 residues. Trimming stripped 2 bases from V and 7 bases from J, with 15 bases between. DNA of the CDR3: TGTGCCAGCAGTTTACTTACAGGTCCTTCGCAGCCCCAGCATTTT. Translated: CASSLLTGPSQPQHF.

The chain couples TRBV4-3 to TRBJ2-7; 9 bases fit TRBD1. This CDR3 region has 16 residues. The germline gives CDR1 LGHNA, CDR2 YSLEER. Trimming at V came to 4 bases and at J to 5 bases, leaving 12 bases not matched to a gene. CDR3 nucleotide sequence: TGCGCCAGCAGCCGATCGAGTGGGACAGGGAAAGACGAGCAGTACTTC. It translates to CASSRSSGTGKDEQYF.

The chain links TRBV5-4 to TRBJ2-5; D is perhaps TRBD2 (6 bases). This CDR3 is built from 17 residues. Germline V gene lookup returns CDR1 SGHNT and CDR2 YYREEE (reference sequence). Trimming took off 5 bases at V and 4 bases at J, with 24 bases between the two ends. This CDR3 reads CASSRESLAGSRETQYF. In DNA form, the CDR3 reads TGTGCCAGCAGTCGGGAGTCATTAGCAGGGTCGCGAGAGACCCAGTACTTC. The full variable domain, rest sourced from reference TRBV5-4 and TRBJ2-5, is ETGVTQSPTHLIKTRGQQVTLRCSSQSGHNTVSWYQQALGQGPQFIFQYYREEENGRGNFPPRFSGLQFPNYSSELNVNALELDDSALYLCASSRESLAGSRETQYFGPGTRLLVL.

CDR3 region: CASSSTGLATDTQYF. CDR3 nucleotides: TGCGCCAGCAGCTCAACAGGACTAGCGACAGATACGCAGTATTTT. This chain links TRBV5-1 with TRBJ2-3; 9 positions match TRBD2. This CDR3 comprises 15 residues. J gave up 3 bases and V 3 bases, and 5 bases lay outside the gene matches. The germline CDR1 and CDR2 sequences are SGHRS and YFSETQ.

This chain links TRBV27 with TRBJ2-7; 10 bases fit TRBD2. After removal of 4 bases from V and 3 bases from J, the junction contained 6 bases not matched to a gene. This CDR3 spans 15 amino acids. The germline V gene has CDR1 MNHEY and CDR2 SMNVEV (reference sequence). This CDR3 is CASSSLLAGSYEQYF. The CDR3 nucleotides read TGTGCCAGCAGTTCGCTACTAGCGGGGAGCTACGAGCAGTACTTC.

The chain carries TRBV10-2 and TRBJ1-3; no clear D gene. This CDR3 has 13 residues. CDR1 WSHSY and CDR2 SAAADI come from the germline V gene. Trimming cost V 11 bases and J 0 bases, with 11 bases left between them. Written as DNA, the CDR3 is TGCGCCGCCACAAGGGACTCTGGAAACACCATATATTTT. Amino acids: CAATRDSGNTIYF.

CDR3 DNA: TGTGCCAGCAGCCAAGAGGGGGCCTACGGTTCACCCCTCCACTTT. Residues: CASSQEGAYGSPLHF. The chain has TRBV4-2 and TRBJ1-6, with D maybe TRBD1 (6 bases). The germline CDR1 and CDR2 sequences are LGHNA and YNFKEQ. V dropped 0 bases and J dropped 9 bases, with 12 bases sitting between them. CDR3 length: 15 amino acids.

This clone was seen once. The chain has TRBV5-1 and TRBJ2-1; the match to TRBD2 covers 7 bases. The J segment lost 9 bases and the V segment lost 0 bases, leaving 15 bases of the junction unmatched. The length of the CDR3 is 17 residues. Germline-derived CDR1 and CDR2 are SGHRS and YFSETQ. CDR3 loop: CASSLDGRELRDSEQFF. The CDR3 DNA reads as TGCGCCAGCAGCTTGGATGGGCGGGAGCTAAGGGATAGTGAGCAGTTCTTC.

J is TRBJ2-5 and V is TRBV4-2; 10 bases line up with TRBD1. J lost 5 bases, V lost 4 bases, and 7 bases had no gene match. Germline loops: CDR1 LGHNA, CDR2 YNFKEQ. The CDR3 is made up of 15 amino acids. This CDR3 is CASSLRDRGMETQYF. As DNA, the CDR3 is TGTGCCAGCAGCCTCCGGGACAGGGGTATGGAGACCCAGTACTTC.

This chain links TRBV9 with TRBJ2-2; 11 positions agree with TRBD2. The CDR3 has 15 residues. Germline lookup yields CDR1 SGDLS and CDR2 YYNGEE. V gave up 4 bases and J gave up 3 bases; unmatched junction bases: 2. The CDR3 sequence: CASSRLAGYTGELFF. The DNA for the CDR3 is TGTGCCAGCAGCAGACTAGCGGGATACACCGGGGAGCTGTTTTTT.

V gene TRBV10-3 combines with J gene TRBJ2-5, with 9 bases lining up with TRBD2. CDR1 is ENHRY, CDR2 SYGVKD, per germline. V shed 3 bases, J shed 3 bases, and the junction held 5 bases outside the gene matches. This CDR3 is built from 15 residues. CDR3 sequence (DNA): TGTGCCATCAGTGAAACACTAGCGGGCGAAGAGACCCAGTACTTC. Protein: CAISETLAGEETQYF.

This chain connects TRBV5-1 to TRBJ2-7; no clear D gene. The CDR3 is made up of 14 amino acids. Trimming pared 0 bases from V and 2 bases from J, leaving 9 bases between. Germline V lookup: CDR1 SGHRS, CDR2 YFSETQ. CDR3 nucleotides: TGCGCCAGCAGCTTGGACATGAGCCCCTACGAGCAGTACTTC. This sequence encodes CASSLDMSPYEQYF.